This T cell receptor beta chain was sequenced for a study of T cell changes during pregnancy in multiple sclerosis. Profiled with immunoSEQ multiplex PCR; TCRdb holds only in-frame clones, not every one. The sample yields approximately 37,000 clones, about 90% seen once. This CDR3 spans 17 amino acids. V shed 2 bases and J 0 bases; nucleotides not matched to a gene: 7. In germline, CDR1 is KGHSH, CDR2 LQKENI. This chain connects TRBV18 to TRBJ1-2; 9 bases match TRBD1. This clonotype was sampled from a female donor in good health, enrolled as a control in a pregnancy study. Material: CD4+ T cells from peripheral blood mononuclear cells, obtained in the third trimester of pregnancy. This chain's CDR3 is CASSPWDRAQTNYGYTF. The CDR3 bases are TGTGCCAGCTCACCATGGGACAGGGCCCAAACTAACTATGGCTACACCTTC.